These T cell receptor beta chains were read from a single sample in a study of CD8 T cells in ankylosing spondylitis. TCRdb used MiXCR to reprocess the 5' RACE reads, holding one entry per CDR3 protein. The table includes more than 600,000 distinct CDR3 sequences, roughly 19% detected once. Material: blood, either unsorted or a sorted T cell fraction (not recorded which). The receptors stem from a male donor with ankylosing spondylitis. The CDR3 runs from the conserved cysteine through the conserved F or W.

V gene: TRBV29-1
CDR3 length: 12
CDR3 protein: CSVETDRQGAFF

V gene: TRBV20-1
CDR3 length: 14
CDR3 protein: CSARSPGQTEEAFF

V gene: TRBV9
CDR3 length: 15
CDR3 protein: CASSVEGSRRDEQFF

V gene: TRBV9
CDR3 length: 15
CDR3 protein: CASSVPSGGGGGYTF

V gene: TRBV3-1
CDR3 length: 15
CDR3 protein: CASSLGTSPTVGYTF

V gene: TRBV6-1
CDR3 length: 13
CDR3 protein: CASSPMGGTEQFF

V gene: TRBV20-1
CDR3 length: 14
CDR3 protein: CSAVAVGKTYEQYF

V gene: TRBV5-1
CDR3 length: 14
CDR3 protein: CASSLGIWADTQYF

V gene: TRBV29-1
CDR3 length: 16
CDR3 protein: CSVEDGQGIFTDTQYF

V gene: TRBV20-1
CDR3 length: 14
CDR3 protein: CSAPVGGAKNIQYF

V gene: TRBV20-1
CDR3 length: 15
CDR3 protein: CSARDEALSGHTQYF

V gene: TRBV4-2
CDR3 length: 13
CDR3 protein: CASSQEQGGQSLF

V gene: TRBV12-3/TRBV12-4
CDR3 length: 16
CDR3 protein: CASSPDRSSYNSPLHF

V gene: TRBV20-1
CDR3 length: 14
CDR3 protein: CSAPIPSGRYEQYF